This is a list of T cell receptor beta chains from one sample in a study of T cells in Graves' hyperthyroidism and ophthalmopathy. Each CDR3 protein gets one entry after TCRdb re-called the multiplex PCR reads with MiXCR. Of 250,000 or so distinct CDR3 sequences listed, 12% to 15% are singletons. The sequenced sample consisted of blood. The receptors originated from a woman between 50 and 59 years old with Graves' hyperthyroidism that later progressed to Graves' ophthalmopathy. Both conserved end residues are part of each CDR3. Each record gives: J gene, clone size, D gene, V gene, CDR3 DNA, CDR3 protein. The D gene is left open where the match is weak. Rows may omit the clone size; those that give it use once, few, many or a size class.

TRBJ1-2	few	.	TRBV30	TGTGCCTGGGGATCGGGACGGCCTCTTCGGGGCTACACCTTC	CAWGSGRPLRGYTF
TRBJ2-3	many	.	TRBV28	TGTGCCAGCAGTTTCCTCCAGGGGACGAGCACAGATACGCAGTATTTT	CASSFLQGTSTDTQYF
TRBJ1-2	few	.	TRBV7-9	TGTGCCAGCAGCTTCCCAGAAGACTATGGCTACACCTTC	CASSFPEDYGYTF
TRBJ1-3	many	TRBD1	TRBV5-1	TGCGCCAGCAGCTGGACAGGGGTCCCATCTGGAAACACCATATATTTT	CASSWTGVPSGNTIYF
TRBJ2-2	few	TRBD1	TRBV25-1	TGTGCCAGCAGTAAACAGGGGGCGCATATCGGGGAGCTGTTTTTT	CASSKQGAHIGELFF
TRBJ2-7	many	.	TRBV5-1	TGCGCCAGCAGCTTGGTAGTTTCATACGAGCAGTACTTC	CASSLVVSYEQYF
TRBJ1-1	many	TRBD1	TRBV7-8	TGTGCCAGCAGCTCCGGGACAGGGAGAGGTGAAGCTTTCTTT	CASSSGTGRGEAFF
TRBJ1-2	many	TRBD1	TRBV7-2	TGTGCCAGCAGCCCGACAGGGATGGGTGGCTACACCTTC	CASSPTGMGGYTF
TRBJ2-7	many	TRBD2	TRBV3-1	TGTGCCAGCAGCCGACGACTAGCCGGACCCTACGAGCAGTACTTC	CASSRRLAGPYEQYF
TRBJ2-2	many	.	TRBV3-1	TGTGCCAGCAGCCACCTTTTCGGCACCGGGGAGCTGTTTTTT	CASSHLFGTGELFF
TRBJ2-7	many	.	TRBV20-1	TGCAGTGCTAGAAATGGCAGGGCTCAGGGCCCCTACGAGCAGTACTTC	CSARNGRAQGPYEQYF
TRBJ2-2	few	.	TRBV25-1	TGTGCCAGCAGTGGCAGACAGGAGAATTCGAACACCGGGGAGCTGTTTTTT	CASSGRQENSNTGELFF
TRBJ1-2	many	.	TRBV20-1	TGCAGTGCTGGACACAGCTATGGCTACACCTTC	CSAGHSYGYTF
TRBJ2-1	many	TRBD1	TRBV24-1	TGTGCCACCAGTTGGACAGGGCTATACAATGAGCAGTTCTTC	CATSWTGLYNEQFF
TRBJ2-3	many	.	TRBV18	TGTGCCAGCTCACCTTTAGCAGGGACCGATACGCAGTATTTT	CASSPLAGTDTQYF
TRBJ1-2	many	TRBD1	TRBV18	TGTGCCAGCTCACCGGGACAGGGCGCGAGCTACACCTTC	CASSPGQGASYTF
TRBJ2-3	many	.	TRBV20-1	TGCAGTGCTATGCGACGGAGCAGCACAGATACGCAGTATTTT	CSAMRRSSTDTQYF
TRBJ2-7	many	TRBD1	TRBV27	TGTGCCAGCAGTTCCCCGGGACAGGGGGGTTACGAGCAGTACTTC	CASSSPGQGGYEQYF
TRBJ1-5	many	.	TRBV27	TGTGCCAGCGGGACGGGTCGCAATCAGCCCCAGCATTTT	CASGTGRNQPQHF
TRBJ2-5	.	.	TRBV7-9	TGTGCCAGCAGCTTAATGACTGGGGTGGGTGCGACCCAGTACTTC	CASSLMTGVGATQYF
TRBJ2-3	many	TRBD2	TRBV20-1	TGCAGTGCTAGAGACGCCTCTCCCCAACTAGCGGGAGGCGCTAGCACAGATACGCAGTATTTT	CSARDASPQLAGGASTDTQYF
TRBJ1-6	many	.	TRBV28	TGTGCCAGCAGTGCCCGGGACGGGCCCCGTTCACCCCTCCACTTT	CASSARDGPRSPLHF
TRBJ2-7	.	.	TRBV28	TGTGCCAGCAGTTTAGTGGGTATTTCCTACGAGCAGTACTTC	CASSLVGISYEQYF
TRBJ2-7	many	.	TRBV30	TGTGCCTGGAGTGTACCGGGCGCGTCCTACGAGCAGTACTTC	CAWSVPGASYEQYF
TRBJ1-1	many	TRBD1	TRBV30	TGTGCCTGGAGTCGAACAGGGGGCGCCGGGGCTTTCTTT	CAWSRTGGAGAFF
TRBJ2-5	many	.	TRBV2	TGTGCCAGCATGGGTTTCCAAGAGACCCAGTACTTC	CASMGFQETQYF
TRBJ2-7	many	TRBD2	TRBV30	TGTGCCTGGAGTACTCGGGGGGTTTGGCGGGAGTCCGAGCAGTACTTC	CAWSTRGVWRESEQYF
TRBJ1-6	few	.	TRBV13	TGTGCCAGCAGCCCCCGGGGGGTCTATAATTCACCCCTCCACTTT	CASSPRGVYNSPLHF
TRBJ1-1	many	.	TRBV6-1	TGTGCCAGCAGTTTGAAGGGAGGTCCTTTTAGTTTGGCTTTCTTT	CASSLKGGPFSLAFF
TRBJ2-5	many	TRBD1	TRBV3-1	TGTGCCAGCAGCCCCGGGACAGGGTTTCGAGAGACCCAGTACTTC	CASSPGTGFRETQYF
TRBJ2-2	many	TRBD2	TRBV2	TGTGCCAGCAGTATAAGCGGGAGCCGCCACGGGGAGCTGTTTTTT	CASSISGSRHGELFF
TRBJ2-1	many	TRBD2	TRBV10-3	TGTGCCATCAGTAGTCCGGGACTACCGTCCAATGAGCAGTTCTTC	CAISSPGLPSNEQFF
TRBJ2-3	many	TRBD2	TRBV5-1	TGCGCCAGCAGCTTCCCCCGTCGGGGACTAGCCACAGCTAGCACAGATACGCAGTATTTT	CASSFPRRGLATASTDTQYF
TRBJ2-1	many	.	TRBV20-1	TGCAGTGCTAGTCCCTACGATAGAGTCTCCTACAATGAGCAGTTCTTC	CSASPYDRVSYNEQFF
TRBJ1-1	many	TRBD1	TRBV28	TGTGCCAGCAGTTTAGGGACAGTGAACACTGAAGCTTTCTTT	CASSLGTVNTEAFF
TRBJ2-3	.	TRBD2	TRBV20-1	TGCAGTGCTATCGCGGGACTAGCGGGAGGTACAGATACGCAGTATTTT	CSAIAGLAGGTDTQYF
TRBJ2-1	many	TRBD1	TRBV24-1	TGTGCCACCAGTGATTTTAGGGGGCTGGTAGATGAGCAGTTCTTC	CATSDFRGLVDEQFF
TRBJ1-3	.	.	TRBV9	TGTGCCAGCAGCGTAGCTGACAGCATCTCTGGAAACACCATATATTTT	CASSVADSISGNTIYF
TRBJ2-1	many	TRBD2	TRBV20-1	TGCAGTGCTACCGGGACTATCGAGCAGTTCTTC	CSATGTIEQFF
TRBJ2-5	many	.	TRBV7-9	TGTGCCAGCAGCTTACTTACCATTCGAGAGACCCAGTACTTC	CASSLLTIRETQYF
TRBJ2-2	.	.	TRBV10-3	TGTGCCATCAGTCCCTTTTACGTGAGGGCTGACACCGGGGAGCTGTTTTTT	CAISPFYVRADTGELFF
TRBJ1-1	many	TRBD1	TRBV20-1	TGCAGTGCGCCCGACAGGGGTGGAACTGAAGCTTTCTTT	CSAPDRGGTEAFF
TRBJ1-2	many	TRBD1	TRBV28	TGTGCCAGCAGTTCTGGGACAGACTATGGCTACACCTTC	CASSSGTDYGYTF
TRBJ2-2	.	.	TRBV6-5	TGTGCCAGCAGTTACTTTCAGGGGAGCGGGGAGCTGTTTTTT	CASSYFQGSGELFF
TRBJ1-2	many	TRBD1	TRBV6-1	TGTGCCAGCAGCCTAGGACAGGGAAGCGCGGGTTCGGGCTACACCTTC	CASSLGQGSAGSGYTF
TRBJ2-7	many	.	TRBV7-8	TGTGCCAGCAGCGGGCGAGAGGGGGGCTACGAGCAGTACTTC	CASSGREGGYEQYF
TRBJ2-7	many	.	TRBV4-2	TGTGCCAGCAGCCAAGATTTGGCGGCCTCCTACGAGCAGTACTTC	CASSQDLAASYEQYF
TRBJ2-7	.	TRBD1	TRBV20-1	TGCAGTGCTAGAGGCGACAGGGGGTTCTCCTACGAGCAGTACTTC	CSARGDRGFSYEQYF
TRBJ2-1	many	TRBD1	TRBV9	TGTGCCAGCAGCCCGGGACAGGGCGTCTACAATGAGCAGTTCTTC	CASSPGQGVYNEQFF
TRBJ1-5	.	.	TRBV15	TGTGCCACCAGCAGAGGGTATAGCAATCAGCCCCAGCATTTT	CATSRGYSNQPQHF
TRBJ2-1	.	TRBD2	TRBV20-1	TGCAGTGCTGGGGGACTAGCGGGAGATGCGTTCTTC	CSAGGLAGDAFF
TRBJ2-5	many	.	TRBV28	TGTGCCAGCAGGGGGTCGTGGGGGCCAGGGACCCAGTACTTC	CASRGSWGPGTQYF
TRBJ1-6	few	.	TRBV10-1	TGCGCCACCCCGGACAGTAACTCCTATAATTCACCCCTCCACTTT	CATPDSNSYNSPLHF
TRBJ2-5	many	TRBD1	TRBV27	TGTGCCAGCAGTCCCGACAGGGATGAGACCCAGTACTTC	CASSPDRDETQYF
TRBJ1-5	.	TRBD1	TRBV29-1	TGCAGCGTTTCCGATACAGGGGGCCGCCAGCCCCAGCATTTT	CSVSDTGGRQPQHF
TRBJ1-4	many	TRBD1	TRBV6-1	TGTGCCAGGGGGACAGGGTGGTTTAATGCTAATGAAAAACTGTTTTTT	CARGTGWFNANEKLFF
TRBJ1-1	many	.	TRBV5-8	TGTGCCAGCAGCCTTTGGGGGGACACTGAAGCTTTCTTT	CASSLWGDTEAFF
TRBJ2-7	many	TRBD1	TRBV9	TGTGCCAGCAGCGCGACAGGGTCCTACGAGCAGTACTTC	CASSATGSYEQYF
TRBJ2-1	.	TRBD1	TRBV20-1	TGCAGTGCAGAGAGGGACAGGGGTTCCTACAATGAGCAGTTCTTC	CSAERDRGSYNEQFF